This T cell receptor beta chain is drawn from a study of glioma-infiltrating T cells. This clonotype has a count of ten or more. CDR1 and CDR2 from the germline V gene are MGHDK and SYGVNS. The trim removed 0 bases at V and 5 bases at J, leaving 6 bases unmatched. The CDR3 extends over 15 amino acids. The iRepertoire nested amplicon-rescue multiplex PCR amplified TCR alpha and beta CDR3s from RNA. Using its own MiXCR run on the multiplex PCR reads, TCRdb lists one record per CDR3 protein. The sample lists about 400,000 distinct CDR3 sequences; about 40% were seen once. This sequence was found in a human donor with low-grade glioma or glioblastoma, undergoing nonglioma brain surgery, or in good health (not recorded which). The sequenced sample was glioma tissue, nonneoplastic brain tissue, or PBMCs (not recorded which). The rearrangement uses TRBV25-1 and TRBJ2-5; TRBD1 matches 7 bases. CDR3 sequence: CASSEYGRGSETQYF. The CDR3 DNA sequence: TGTGCCAGCAGTGAATATGGCAGGGGGTCGGAGACCCAGTACTTC.